The T cell receptor beta chain described here comes from a study of blood T cells in healthy people across ages. The CDR3 extends over 14 amino acids. Germline CDR1 and CDR2: DFQATT and SNEGSKA (reference sequence). V dropped 3 bases and J dropped 4; count of bases not matched to a gene: 5. Primed by a sample-barcoded 5' primer and a J-beta primer mix, a second PCR proceeded for 7 to 11 cycles. Each CDR3 protein gets one entry after TCRdb re-called the 5' RACE reads with MiXCR. This table holds about 1.4 million distinct CDR3 sequences, approximately 59% found once. The sequenced sample was blood. The chain couples TRBV20-1 to TRBJ1-3, with TRBD1 matching over 8 bases. The clonotype was recovered from a man aged 18 to 30 in good health. The CDR3 bases are TGCAGTGCTAGGAGGGCAGGGGGCGGAAACACCATATATTTT. Translated: CSARRAGGGNTIYF.